Listed here are 8 T cell receptor beta chains from one sample, sequenced in a study of CD8+ T cells in alopecia areata. Reverse transcription of extracted RNA yielded cDNA, which provided the sequencing template. Generated by immunoSEQ multiplex PCR, the TCRdb table keeps only in-frame clones and is missing some. This sample carries under 70,000 clones, roughly three fifths of them seen once, and the ten largest clones take roughly 18%. This sample comprised CD8+ T cells sorted from blood, obtained at week 0. All receptors derive from a human donor with alopecia areata.

In DNA form, the CDR3 reads TGCAGCGTTGAGGGATTCTATGGCTACACCTTC. It is translated as CSVEGFYGYTF. This chain uses TRBV29-1 with TRBJ1-2; D is unresolved. This CDR3 contains 11 residues. Germline V gene sequence: CDR1 SQVTM, CDR2 ANQGSEA. Trimming pared 3 bases from V and 4 bases from J, leaving 6 bases between.

V gene TRBV5-1 combines with J gene TRBJ2-1, with 11 bases lining up with TRBD2. This CDR3 spans 18 amino acids. V lost 0 bases to trimming and J lost 8 bases; unmatched junction nucleotides: 13. Germline V lookup: CDR1 SGHRS, CDR2 YFSETQ. CDR3 bases: TGCGCCAGCAGCTTGGAGAGGGGGGTACTAGCGGGAGCTTATGAGCAGTTCTTC. Translation: CASSLERGVLAGAYEQFF. The whole variable domain, remainder taken from reference TRBV5-1 and TRBJ2-1, is KAGVTQTPRYLIKTRGQQVTLSCSPISGHRSVSWYQQTPGQGLQFLFEYFSETQRNKGNFPGRFSGRQFSNSRSEMNVSTLELGDSALYLCASSLERGVLAGAYEQFFGPGTRLTVL.

The chain has TRBV5-5 and TRBJ2-2; TRBD2 is a possible D gene (6 bases). From germline, CDR1 is SGHKS and CDR2 YYEKEE (reference sequence). V lost 6 bases to trimming and J lost 0 bases, with 12 bases between them. CDR3 length: 15 amino acids. This chain's CDR3 is CASTLAETNTGELFF. The CDR3 DNA reads TGTGCCAGCACCTTAGCGGAGACGAACACCGGGGAGCTGTTTTTT.

V is TRBV30 and J is TRBJ2-1; D unresolved. Germline CDR1 is GTSNPN and CDR2 is SVGIG (reference sequence). With 1 base removed from V and 3 bases from J, the gap between germline ends came to 7 bases. This CDR3 has 13 residues. The CDR3 protein is CAWSGNNYNEQFF. The CDR3 bases are TGTGCCTGGAGTGGGAACAACTACAATGAGCAGTTCTTC.

The gene calls are TRBV15 and TRBJ2-1; 7 positions match TRBD1. J was trimmed by 8 bases and V by 5 bases; bases with no gene match: 9. This CDR3 spans 14 amino acids. Germline V gives CDR1 LNHNV, CDR2 YYDKDF (reference sequence). The CDR3 loop reads CATSSNRGDDEQFF. As DNA, the CDR3 is TGTGCCACCAGCTCGAACAGGGGTGACGATGAGCAGTTCTTC.

This clone was found a few times. V is TRBV7-2 and J is TRBJ2-1; TRBD2 is a possible D gene (5 bases). This CDR3 has 17 amino acids. Germline V CDR1 and CDR2: SGHTA, FQGNSA. Trimming pared 3 bases from V and 4 bases from J, leaving 19 bases between. The CDR3 sequence: CASSLARSRVKYNEQFF. CDR3 nucleotide sequence: TGTGCCAGCAGCTTGGCCAGATCGCGGGTTAAATACAATGAGCAGTTCTTC.

This clone was counted between two and nine times. This CDR3 reads CSAAGGYNGYTF. The CDR3 DNA follows: TGCAGCGCGGCGGGGGGTTACAATGGCTACACCTTC. This chain links TRBV29-1 with TRBJ1-2, with D perhaps matching TRBD1 (5 bases). The CDR3 has 12 amino acids. The germline CDR1 and CDR2 sequences are SQVTM and ANQGSEA. The V gene lost 7 bases and the J gene lost 6 bases, with 15 bases spanning the gap.

The gene calls are TRBV4-3 and TRBJ2-7, with 12 bases matching TRBD2. Germline trimming cut 0 bases from V and 0 bases from J; bases unmatched to any gene: 0. Germline CDR1 reads LGHNA; CDR2 reads YSLEER. The CDR3 length is 16 residues. This CDR3 is CASSQELAGGSYEQYF. CDR3 DNA sequence: TGCGCCAGCAGCCAAGAACTAGCGGGGGGCTCCTACGAGCAGTACTTC.